This TCR beta chain derives from a study of T cells in Graves' hyperthyroidism and ophthalmopathy. At least ten counts were recorded for this clonotype. Germline V gene lookup returns CDR1 SGHDT and CDR2 YYEEEE. Trimming removed 6 bases at V and 4 bases at J, with 17 bases between. This CDR3 is 14 amino acids long. TCR beta CDR3 regions were amplified from RNA transcripts. In the first-round RT-PCR of the TCR CDR3, the HTBI primer set was used. MiXCR was run by TCRdb on the multiplex PCR reads, yielding one entry per CDR3 protein. The table lists hundreds of thousands of distinct CDR3 sequences, around 15% of them singletons.

The TCR comes from a woman between 18 and 29 years old with Graves' hyperthyroidism. The chain links TRBV5-6 to TRBJ2-7, with a possible D match to TRBD1 (7 bases). Input material: blood. The CDR3 nucleotides read TGTGCCAGCACCCATCTGACAGGGACTTACGAGCAGTACTTC. This sequence encodes CASTHLTGTYEQYF.